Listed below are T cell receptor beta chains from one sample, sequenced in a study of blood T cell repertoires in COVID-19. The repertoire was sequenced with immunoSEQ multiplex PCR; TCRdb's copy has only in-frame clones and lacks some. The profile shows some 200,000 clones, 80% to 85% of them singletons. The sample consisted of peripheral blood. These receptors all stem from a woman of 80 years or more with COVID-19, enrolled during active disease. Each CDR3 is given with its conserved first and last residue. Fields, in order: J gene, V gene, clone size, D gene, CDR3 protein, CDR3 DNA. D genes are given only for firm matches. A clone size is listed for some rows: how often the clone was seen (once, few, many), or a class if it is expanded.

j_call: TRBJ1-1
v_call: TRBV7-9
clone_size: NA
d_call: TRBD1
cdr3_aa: CASSHEDRGHTEAFF
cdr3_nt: TGTGCCAGCAGCCATGAGGACAGGGGTCATACTGAAGCTTTCTTT

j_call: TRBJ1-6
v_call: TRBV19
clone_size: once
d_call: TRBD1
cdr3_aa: CASSIDRGKYSPLHF
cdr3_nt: TGTGCCAGTAGTATCGACAGGGGGAAGTATTCACCCCTCCACTTT

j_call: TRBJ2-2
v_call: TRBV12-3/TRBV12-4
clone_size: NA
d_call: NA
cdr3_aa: CASSFRGGELFF
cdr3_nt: TGTGCCAGCAGTTTTAGGGGCGGGGAGCTGTTTTTT

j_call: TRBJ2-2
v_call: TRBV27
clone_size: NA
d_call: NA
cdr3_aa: CASRTGVDGELFF
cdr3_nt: TGTGCCAGCAGAACGGGGGTTGACGGGGAGCTGTTTTTT

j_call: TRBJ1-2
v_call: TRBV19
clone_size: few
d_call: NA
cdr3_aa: CASSTFERSNYGYTF
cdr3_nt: TGTGCCAGTAGTACCTTCGAGAGATCTAACTATGGCTACACCTTC

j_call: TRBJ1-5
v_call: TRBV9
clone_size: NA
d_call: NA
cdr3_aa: CASSVGTGNQPQHF
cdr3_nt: TGTGCCAGCAGCGTAGGCACAGGGAATCAGCCCCAGCATTTT

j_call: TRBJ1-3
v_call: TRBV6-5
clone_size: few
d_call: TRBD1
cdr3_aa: CASSWDRDSGNTIYF
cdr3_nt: TGTGCCAGCAGTTGGGACAGGGACTCTGGAAACACCATATATTTT

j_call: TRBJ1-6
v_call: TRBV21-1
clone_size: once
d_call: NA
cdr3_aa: CASSSETGRRGTLHF
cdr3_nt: TGTGCCAGCAGCAGCGAGACAGGCCGACGGGGAACCCTCCACTTT

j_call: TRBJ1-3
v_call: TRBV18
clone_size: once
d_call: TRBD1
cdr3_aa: CASSPRLPSRDSSGNTIYF
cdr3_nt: TGTGCCAGCTCTCCCCGTCTTCCGTCGCGGGACAGCTCTGGAAACACCATATATTTT

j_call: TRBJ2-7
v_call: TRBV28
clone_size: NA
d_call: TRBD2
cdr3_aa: CASSHLSGAGPSYEQYF
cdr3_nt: TGTGCCAGCAGTCACCTCTCGGGAGCGGGGCCCTCCTACGAGCAGTACTTC

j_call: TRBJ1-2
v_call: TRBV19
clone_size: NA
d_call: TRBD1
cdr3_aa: CASSMGQGPYGYTF
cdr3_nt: TGTGCCAGTAGTATGGGACAGGGCCCCTATGGCTACACCTTC

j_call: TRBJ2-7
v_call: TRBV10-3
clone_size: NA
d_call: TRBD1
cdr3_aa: CAIRGPTGGSYEQYF
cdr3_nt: TGTGCCATCAGGGGCCCGACAGGGGGCTCCTACGAGCAGTACTTC

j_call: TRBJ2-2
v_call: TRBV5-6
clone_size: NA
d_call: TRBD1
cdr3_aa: CASSQDRGRGGELFF
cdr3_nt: TGTGCCAGCAGCCAGGACAGGGGGCGAGGCGGGGAGCTGTTTTTT

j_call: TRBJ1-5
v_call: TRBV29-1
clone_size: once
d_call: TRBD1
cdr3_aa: CSVAPGTGNQPQHF
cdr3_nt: TGCAGCGTTGCGCCTGGGACAGGCAATCAGCCCCAGCATTTT

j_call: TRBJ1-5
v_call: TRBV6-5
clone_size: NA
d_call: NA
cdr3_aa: CASRPGGGPQHF
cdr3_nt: TGTGCCAGCAGGCCGGGGGGAGGGCCCCAGCATTTT

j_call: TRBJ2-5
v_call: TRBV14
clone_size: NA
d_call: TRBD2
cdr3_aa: CASSPTGGGAKETQYF
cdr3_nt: TGTGCCAGCAGCCCTACCGGCGGGGGGGCCAAGGAGACCCAGTACTTC

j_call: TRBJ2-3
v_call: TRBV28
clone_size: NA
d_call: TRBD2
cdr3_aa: CASSFWGTIEDTQYF
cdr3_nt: TGTGCCAGCAGTTTTTGGGGGACTATTGAAGATACGCAGTATTTT

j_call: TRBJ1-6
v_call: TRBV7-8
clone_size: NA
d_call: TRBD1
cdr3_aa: CASNGGQGGAKNSPLHF
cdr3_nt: TGTGCCAGCAATGGGGGGCAGGGGGGAGCCAAAAATTCACCCCTCCACTTT

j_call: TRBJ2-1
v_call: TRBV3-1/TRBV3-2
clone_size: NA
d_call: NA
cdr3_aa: CASSQVAPAANSEQFF
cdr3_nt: TGTGCCAGCAGCCAAGTAGCACCTGCCGCCAATTCAGAGCAGTTCTTC

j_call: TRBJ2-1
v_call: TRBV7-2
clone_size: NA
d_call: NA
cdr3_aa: CASSSTRGTTHNEQFF
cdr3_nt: TGTGCCAGCAGCTCTACTCGGGGGACCACCCACAATGAGCAGTTCTTC

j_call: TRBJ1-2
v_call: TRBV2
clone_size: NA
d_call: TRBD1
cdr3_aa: CASTGGAGGDNYGYTF
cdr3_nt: TGTGCCAGCACTGGAGGGGCAGGGGGAGACAACTATGGCTACACCTTC

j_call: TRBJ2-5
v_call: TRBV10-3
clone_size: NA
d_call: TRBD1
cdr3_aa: CAISGNRGGGETQYF
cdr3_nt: TGTGCCATTAGTGGTAACAGGGGCGGAGGCGAGACCCAGTACTTC

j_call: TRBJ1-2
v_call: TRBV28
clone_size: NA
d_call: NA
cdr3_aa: CASKLTAVAYGYTF
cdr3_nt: TGTGCCAGCAAACTGACGGCGGTAGCGTATGGCTACACCTTC

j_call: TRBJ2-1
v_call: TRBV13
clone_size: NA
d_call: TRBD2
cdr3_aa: CASGFLAVYNEQFF
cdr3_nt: TGTGCCAGCGGATTTCTAGCGGTCTACAATGAGCAGTTCTTC

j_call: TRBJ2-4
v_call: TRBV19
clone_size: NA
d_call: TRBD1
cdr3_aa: CASSIDRQGRNIQYF
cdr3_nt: TGTGCCAGTAGTATAGATAGACAGGGGCGAAACATTCAGTACTTC

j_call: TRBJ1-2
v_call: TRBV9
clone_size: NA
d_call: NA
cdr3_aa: CASSFLGGDGYTF
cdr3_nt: TGTGCCAGCAGCTTCCTCGGCGGGGATGGCTACACCTTC

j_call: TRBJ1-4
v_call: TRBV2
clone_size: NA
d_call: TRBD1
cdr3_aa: CASGDRKGKLFF
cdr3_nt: TGTGCCAGCGGGGACAGGAAGGGAAAACTGTTTTTT

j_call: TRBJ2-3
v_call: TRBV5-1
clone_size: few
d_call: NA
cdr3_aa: CASQDWGQVDTQYF
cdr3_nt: TGCGCCAGCCAGGATTGGGGGCAGGTAGATACGCAGTATTTT

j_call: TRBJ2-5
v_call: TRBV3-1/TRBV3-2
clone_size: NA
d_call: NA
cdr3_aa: CASSHFKTGLQETQYF
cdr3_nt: TGTGCCAGCAGCCACTTTAAGACAGGCCTTCAAGAGACCCAGTACTTC

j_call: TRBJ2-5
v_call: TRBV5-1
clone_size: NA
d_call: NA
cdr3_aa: CASSQTGQGGQETQYF
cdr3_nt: TGCGCCAGCAGCCAAACGGGCCAGGGGGGCCAAGAGACCCAGTACTTC

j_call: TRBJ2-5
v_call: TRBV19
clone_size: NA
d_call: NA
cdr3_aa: CASSNTGEIETQYF
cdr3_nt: TGTGCCAGTAGTAATACCGGGGAAATCGAGACCCAGTACTTC

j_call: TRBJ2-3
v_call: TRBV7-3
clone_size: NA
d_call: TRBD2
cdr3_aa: CASSYQSGGYTDTQYF
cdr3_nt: TGTGCCAGCAGCTACCAAAGCGGGGGTTACACAGATACGCAGTATTTT

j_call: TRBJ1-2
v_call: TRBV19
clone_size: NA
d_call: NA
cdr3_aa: CASSIGQVNYGYTF
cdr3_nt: TGTGCCAGTAGTATTGGGCAGGTGAACTATGGCTACACCTTC

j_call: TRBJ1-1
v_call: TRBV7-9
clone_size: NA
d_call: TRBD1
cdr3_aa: CASSSRQGSAEAFF
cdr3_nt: TGTGCCAGCAGCTCCAGACAGGGGAGCGCTGAAGCTTTCTTT

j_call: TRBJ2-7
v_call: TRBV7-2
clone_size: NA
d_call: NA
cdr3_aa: CASSLAPGQTYEQYF
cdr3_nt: TGTGCCAGCAGCTTGGCCCCTGGACAGACCTACGAGCAGTACTTC

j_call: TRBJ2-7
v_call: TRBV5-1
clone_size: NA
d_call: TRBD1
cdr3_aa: CASRSGQGGLEYF
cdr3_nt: TGCGCCAGCAGGTCCGGACAGGGGGGACTTGAGTACTTC

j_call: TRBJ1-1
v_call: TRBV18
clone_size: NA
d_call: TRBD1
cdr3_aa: CASSPGTGSNTEAFF
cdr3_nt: TGTGCCAGCTCACCTGGGACAGGTTCCAACACTGAAGCTTTCTTT

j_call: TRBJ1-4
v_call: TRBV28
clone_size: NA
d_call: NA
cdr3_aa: CASSAPRAGNEKLFF
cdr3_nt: TGTGCCAGCAGCGCCCCCAGGGCCGGTAATGAAAAACTGTTTTTT

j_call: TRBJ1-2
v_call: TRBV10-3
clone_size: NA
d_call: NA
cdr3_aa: CAISYLDGYTF
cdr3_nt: TGTGCCATCAGCTACTTAGATGGCTACACCTTC

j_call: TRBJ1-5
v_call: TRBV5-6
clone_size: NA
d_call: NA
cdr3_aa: CASSLLGDQPQHF
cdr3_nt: TGTGCCAGCAGCTTGCTCGGGGATCAGCCCCAGCATTTT

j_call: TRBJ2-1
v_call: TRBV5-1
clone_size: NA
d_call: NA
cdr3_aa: CASSFNSNNEQFF
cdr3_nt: TGCGCCAGCAGCTTTAACAGCAACAATGAGCAGTTCTTC

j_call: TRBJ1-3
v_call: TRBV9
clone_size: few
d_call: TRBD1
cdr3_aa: CASSTQGSGNTIYF
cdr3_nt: TGTGCCAGCAGTACACAGGGGTCCGGAAACACCATATATTTT

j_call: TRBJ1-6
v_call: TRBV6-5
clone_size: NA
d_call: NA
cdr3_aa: CASTNDSPYNSPLHF
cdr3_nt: TGTGCCAGCACTAATGACAGTCCCTATAATTCACCCCTCCACTTT

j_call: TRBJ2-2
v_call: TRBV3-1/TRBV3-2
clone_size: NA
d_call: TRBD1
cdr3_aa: CASSPQGAGELFF
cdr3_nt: TGTGCCAGCAGCCCACAGGGGGCCGGGGAGCTGTTTTTT

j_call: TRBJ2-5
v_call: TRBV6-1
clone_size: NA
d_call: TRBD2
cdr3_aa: CASSEVRRLAGVETQYF
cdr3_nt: TGTGCCAGCAGTGAAGTCAGGCGGCTAGCGGGGGTTGAGACCCAGTACTTC